Many counts were recorded for the clone carrying this T cell receptor beta chain. Its antigen is currently unknown. Diagnostic conclusions were grounded in clinical symptoms, serum thyroxine, TRAb, thyroid ultrasound and orbital computed tomography. CDR1 and CDR2 (germline): MDHEN, SYDVKM. This CDR3 is 18 amino acids long. J was trimmed by 1 base and V by 5 bases; bases with no gene match: 13. The sample originates from a study of Graves' ophthalmopathy and Graves' hyperthyroidism. Study observations and caveats: Ophthalmopathy was separated from stable hyperthyroidism by a 13-signature model with 87.88% sensitivity and roughly 84% specificity.

The authors amplified TCR beta CDR3 regions from RNA transcripts. An opening RT-PCR round employed HTBI primers and preceded a second-round multiplex PCR. Via MiXCR, TCRdb re-called the multiplex PCR reads, giving one row per CDR3 protein. The sample includes roughly 400,000 distinct CDR3 sequences, about a sixth of them seen just once. The source of this sequence is an adult woman with stable Graves' hyperthyroidism. The chain couples TRBV28 to TRBJ2-2; 7 bases map to TRBD1. Material for sequencing was peripheral blood. The DNA of the CDR3 is TGTGCCAGCAGTGTACCCAAACCGGGACAGAAGAACACCGGGGAGCTGTTTTTT. It codes for CASSVPKPGQKNTGELFF.